The 3 T cell receptor beta chains below come from one sample, sequenced in a study of cytomegalovirus exposure and HLA in healthy donors. Primers included in the PCR were 60 Vbeta and 13 Jbeta primers. The protocol was immunoSEQ multiplex PCR, while the TCRdb copy is restricted to in-frame clones and leaves out a portion. The sample has 150,000 to 200,000 clones, about 81% seen once. What was sequenced was PBMCs. All receptors come from a girl under 18 in good health and CMV-seropositive.

The chain has TRBV28 and TRBJ1-1; D gene unclear. V was cut by 5 bases and J by 10 bases, with 14 bases left in between. The CDR3 is 12 residues long. Germline V gene sequence: CDR1 MDHEN, CDR2 SYDVKM. Here the CDR3 DNA reads TGTGCCAGCAGTAAAGGCCCTCGAGGAGCTTTCTTT. Its translation is CASSKGPRGAFF. The variable domain in full, completed from reference TRBV28 and TRBJ1-1, reads DVKVTQSSRYLVKRTGEKVFLECVQDMDHENMFWYRQDPGLGLRLIYFSYDVKMKEKGDIPEGYSVSREKKERFSLILESASTNQTSMYLCASSKGPRGAFFGQGTRLTVV.

The J gene is TRBJ1-1, the V gene TRBV15; perhaps TRBD1 as D (6 bases). Germline CDR1 and CDR2: LNHNV and YYDKDF (reference sequence). V dropped 6 bases and J dropped 1 base, with 18 bases sitting between them. The CDR3 covers 16 residues. CDR3 coding DNA: TGTGCCACCAGAAACCGACAGGTGGGAGCGAACACTGAAGCTTTCTTT. Amino acid sequence: CATRNRQVGANTEAFF. The full variable domain, rest sourced from reference TRBV15 and TRBJ1-1, is DAMVIQNPRYQVTQFGKPVTLSCSQTLNHNVMYWYQQKSSQAPKLLFHYYDKDFNNEADTPDNFQSRRPNTSFCFLDIRSPGLGDTAMYLCATRNRQVGANTEAFFGQGTRLTVV.

A word on this clone: Germline and junction disagree at one end, which may indicate a read error. J is TRBJ1-2 and V is TRBV6-6, with D possibly TRBD1 on 6 matching bases. This CDR3 spans 15 amino acids. Germline CDR1 MNHNY, CDR2 SVGAGI (reference sequence). The CDR3 reads CASSSLRTEGSHRPF. DNA of the CDR3: TGTGCCAGCAGTTCCCTCCGGACAGAAGGGTCCCACCGACCCTTC.